The 32 T cell receptor beta chains below come from one sample, sequenced in a study of stem cell transplantation in POMP-related autoinflammatory disease. Sequenced by immunoSEQ multiplex PCR; TCRdb stores in-frame clones only, minus some. The repertoire holds some 68,000 clones, with around 90% as singletons. The material sequenced was CD4+ T cells from PBMCs, taken after stem cell transplantation. The receptors shown here come from a human patient with POMP-related autoinflammation and immune dysregulation (PRAID). The graft donor may be the source of some T cells.

The chain is built from TRBV29-1 and TRBJ2-7; D is undetermined. Looked up from germline, CDR1 is SQVTM and CDR2 is ANQGSEA. Trimming removed 2 bases from V and 5 bases from J, with 13 bases in between. The CDR3 is made up of 13 amino acids. The CDR3 DNA reads as TGCAGCGTTGAAATCTCGGGCCACCACGAGCAGTACTTC. Protein sequence: CSVEISGHHEQYF.

This sequence joins TRBV5-1 and TRBJ2-7, with 7 bases matching TRBD1. This CDR3 has 15 residues. CDR1 and CDR2 (germline): SGHRS, YFSETQ. After removal of 1 base from V and 1 base from J, the junction contained 5 bases not matched to a gene. The CDR3 DNA sequence: TGCGCCAGCAGCTTGTCCCGGACAGGATCCTACGAGCAGTACTTC. Amino acid sequence: CASSLSRTGSYEQYF.

The chain recombines TRBV7-9 with TRBJ2-3; 12 bases agree with TRBD2. CDR1 SEHNR and CDR2 FQNEAQ come from the germline V gene (reference sequence). The CDR3 spans 17 residues. The trim removed 5 bases at V and 5 bases at J, leaving 11 bases unmatched. The CDR3: CASSLRRLAGVGDTQYF. CDR3 coding DNA: TGTGCCAGCAGCCTACGACGACTAGCGGGAGTAGGAGATACGCAGTATTTT.

The chain is built from TRBV27 and TRBJ2-4; D unresolved. This CDR3 is built from 13 residues. Trimming took 6 bases from V and 6 from J, leaving 12 bases between them. Germline assignment: CDR1 MNHEY and CDR2 SMNVEV (reference sequence). The CDR3 coding sequence is TGTGCCAGCAGGACTCAGGAAGGAAACATTCAGTACTTC. Its translation is CASRTQEGNIQYF.

The chain couples TRBV5-6 to TRBJ2-3; D unresolved. CDR1 is SGHDT and CDR2 is YYEEEE in the germline V gene. V was clipped by 1 base and J by 3 bases, with 3 bases between them. The CDR3 consists of 12 residues. This CDR3 is CASSLQTDTQYF. The CDR3, as DNA: TGTGCCAGCAGCTTGCAGACAGATACGCAGTATTTT.

This clone was counted a single time. The chain has TRBV18 and TRBJ2-5; a weak D match, TRBD1 (6 bases). This CDR3 is 14 amino acids long. The ends were cut back, 2 bases at V and 0 bases at J, with 7 bases in the middle. Per germline, CDR1 KGHSH and CDR2 LQKENI. For the CDR3, the DNA is TGTGCCAGCTCACCAGGACAGCACCAAGAGACCCAGTACTTC. It is translated as CASSPGQHQETQYF.

This chain connects TRBV18 to TRBJ1-6, with 7 nucleotides matching TRBD1. This CDR3 region has 17 residues. Per the germline V gene, CDR1 is KGHSH and CDR2 is LQKENI. J was trimmed by 4 bases and V by 2 bases; bases with no gene match: 8. The DNA for the CDR3 is TGTGCCAGCTCACCAGGAATTTTGGGACAGTATAATTCACCCCTCCACTTT. Translation: CASSPGILGQYNSPLHF.

Points on this clone: The same CDR3 also results from other DNA sequences found in this sample. V gene TRBV7-9 combines with J gene TRBJ2-7; D unresolved. V lost 5 bases, J lost 0 bases, and 2 bases lay in between. Germline V CDR1 and CDR2: SEHNR, FQNEAQ (reference sequence). This CDR3 is 11 amino acids long. CDR3 residues: CASSLSYEQYF. CDR3 bases: TGTGCCAGCAGCCTCTCCTACGAGCAGTACTTC.

This clone was seen only once. The chain has TRBV29-1 and TRBJ2-3, with 8 bases identical to TRBD2. CDR3 size: 13 residues. V lost 4 bases to trimming and J lost 1 base; unmatched junction nucleotides: 1. CDR1 SQVTM and CDR2 ANQGSEA come from the germline V gene. CDR3 DNA sequence: TGCAGCGTTGGGCGGGGGGGCACAGATACGCAGTATTTT. Amino acids: CSVGRGGTDTQYF.

The genes are TRBV27 and TRBJ2-6; 8 bases match TRBD2. Germline CDR1 is MNHEY and CDR2 is SMNVEV (reference sequence). The CDR3 runs 18 residues. The ends lost 5 bases at V and 0 bases at J; junction bases unmatched: 9. CDR3 sequence (DNA): TGTGCCAGCAGTATTTTTGCGGGGGGTATCTCTGGGGCCAACGTCCTGACTTTC. As protein: CASSIFAGGISGANVLTF.

The chain employs TRBV7-2 and TRBJ2-2, with no clear D. The CDR3 runs 16 residues. Germline lookup yields CDR1 SGHTA and CDR2 FQGNSA. V shed 2 bases and J shed 0 bases, with 10 bases lying between them. The CDR3 is CASSLRPRANTGELFF. Written as DNA, the CDR3 is TGTGCCAGCAGCTTACGTCCCAGAGCGAACACCGGGGAGCTGTTTTTT.

The genes are TRBV27 and TRBJ1-5, with 10 bases identical to TRBD1. The germline V gene has CDR1 MNHEY and CDR2 SMNVEV (reference sequence). The junction had 5 bases not matched to a gene; V was cut back by 5 bases and J by 1 base. The CDR3 has 16 amino acids. CDR3 protein: CASSTGQGVSNQPQHF. As DNA, the CDR3 is TGTGCCAGCAGTACCGGACAGGGGGTAAGCAATCAGCCCCAGCATTTT.

The chain joins TRBV2 to TRBJ1-4; D is possibly TRBD1 (5 bases). This CDR3 spans 15 amino acids. In germline, CDR1 is SNHLY, CDR2 FYNNEI. The V gene lost 7 bases and the J gene lost 0 bases, with 12 bases spanning the gap. The CDR3 DNA sequence: TGTGCCAGCATTTTTGGGGGGACAACTAATGAAAAACTGTTTTTT. The encoded protein is CASIFGGTTNEKLFF.

This chain uses TRBV19 with TRBJ2-1, with D perhaps TRBD1 or TRBD2 (5 bases each). This CDR3 has 14 amino acids. Trimming shortened V by 6 bases and J by 2 bases, and 11 bases separated the two germline ends. Germline V lookup: CDR1 LNHDA, CDR2 SQIVND (reference sequence). The CDR3 DNA follows: TGTGCCAGTAGGGTGGGGGAAACCTACAATGAGCAGTTCTTC. It yields the protein CASRVGETYNEQFF.

V is TRBV30 and J is TRBJ2-1, with D uncertain. The ends were cut back, 4 bases at V and 8 bases at J, with 12 bases in the middle. From germline, CDR1 is GTSNPN and CDR2 SVGIG (reference sequence). The CDR3 has 12 amino acids. In nucleotides, the CDR3 is TGTGCCTGGAATAGTGCTGGGGATGAGCAGTTCTTC. As protein: CAWNSAGDEQFF.

The chain uses TRBV6-2 or TRBV6-3 and TRBJ1-5; D gene unclear. The length of the CDR3 is 12 residues. Trimming removed 1 base from V and 9 bases from J, with 7 bases in between. The germline gives CDR1 MNHEY, CDR2 SVGEGT. CDR3 sequence reads: CASSYWLSPQHF. In DNA form, the CDR3 reads TGTGCCAGCAGTTACTGGCTGTCGCCCCAGCATTTT.

This chain links TRBV30 with TRBJ2-1; 8 bases line up with TRBD2. CDR3 size: 17 residues. Trimming at V came to 6 bases and at J to 2 bases, leaving 15 bases not matched to a gene. The germline gives CDR1 GTSNPN, CDR2 SVGIG (reference sequence). The CDR3 is CACISRNGRATYNEQFF. The CDR3 nucleotides are TGTGCCTGCATAAGCCGTAACGGGAGGGCCACCTACAATGAGCAGTTCTTC.

The chain links TRBV2 to TRBJ1-2; D is undetermined. Germline loops: CDR1 SNHLY, CDR2 FYNNEI. Trimming removed 6 bases at V and 8 bases at J, with 16 bases between. The CDR3 covers 13 residues. CDR3 DNA sequence: TGTGCCAGCAGCGTCTCCGTAAGGAGAGGCTACACCTTC. The encoded protein is CASSVSVRRGYTF.

The chain has TRBV15 and TRBJ2-3; a possible D gene is TRBD2 (6 bases). CDR1 and CDR2 from the germline V gene are LNHNV and YYDKDF (reference sequence). Trimming removed 1 base from V and 4 bases from J, with 15 bases in between. The CDR3 length is 16 residues. The CDR3 is CATSRGGAGFPDTQYF. CDR3 nucleotides: TGTGCCACCAGCAGAGGAGGGGCGGGGTTCCCAGATACGCAGTATTTT. Supplemented by reference TRBV15 and TRBJ2-3, the full variable domain reads DAMVIQNPRYQVTQFGKPVTLSCSQTLNHNVMYWYQQKSSQAPKLLFHYYDKDFNNEADTPDNFQSRRPNTSFCFLDIRSPGLGDTAMYLCATSRGGAGFPDTQYFGPGTRLTVL.

This rearrangement joins TRBV5-1 to TRBJ2-3, with 11 bases identical to TRBD2. CDR1 and CDR2 from the germline V gene are SGHRS and YFSETQ. The CDR3 length is 18 residues. Germline trimming cut 1 base from V and 6 bases from J; bases unmatched to any gene: 13. CDR3 protein: CASSLTGLAGGLRDTQYF. The CDR3 DNA sequence: TGCGCCAGCAGCTTGACTGGTCTAGCGGGGGGACTTAGGGATACGCAGTATTTT.

This clone was seen more than once but under ten times. The gene calls are TRBV6-5 and TRBJ2-7, with a possible D match to TRBD2 (6 bases). This CDR3 contains 15 residues. Trimming took off 6 bases at V and 3 bases at J, with 18 bases between the two ends. From germline, CDR1 is MNHEY and CDR2 SVGAGI. The CDR3 loop is CASRSRRDSSYEQYV. The CDR3 DNA follows: TGTGCCAGCAGATCTCGGCGGGACTCTAGCTACGAGCAGTACGTC.

The J gene is TRBJ2-7, the V gene TRBV28; TRBD2 matches at 15 bases. This CDR3 is 14 amino acids long. Unmatched junction bases numbered 1, after V lost 6 bases and J lost 4 bases. Germline CDR1 MDHEN, CDR2 SYDVKM. The CDR3: CASSGTSGRYEQYF. The CDR3 DNA sequence: TGTGCCAGCAGCGGGACTAGCGGGAGGTACGAGCAGTACTTC. The full variable domain, its missing parts supplied by reference TRBV28 and TRBJ2-7, is DVKVTQSSRYLVKRTGEKVFLECVQDMDHENMFWYRQDPGLGLRLIYFSYDVKMKEKGDIPEGYSVSREKKERFSLILESASTNQTSMYLCASSGTSGRYEQYFGPGTRLTVT.

V and J are TRBV19 and TRBJ1-2; possible D gene TRBD1, 6 bases. V shed 9 bases and J shed 3 bases, with 20 bases lying between them. This CDR3 is 15 amino acids long. CDR1 LNHDA and CDR2 SQIVND come from the germline V gene (reference sequence). The CDR3 DNA sequence: TGTGCCAGCCACGGGGGGACACGGCAGGACTATGGCTACACCTTC. This translates into CASHGGTRQDYGYTF.

This sequence joins TRBV5-6 and TRBJ2-3; TRBD1 might be the D (6 bases). Germline CDR1 SGHDT, CDR2 YYEEEE. V lost 2 bases and J lost 3, with 16 bases in between. The CDR3 runs 16 residues. The CDR3 DNA is TGTGCCAGCAGCTTCACCGGGATTCAGGGGACAGATACGCAGTATTTT. It translates to CASSFTGIQGTDTQYF.

In its sample, this clone was seen once. The gene calls are TRBV6-5 and TRBJ2-3, with D possibly being TRBD1 (5 bases). CDR3 size: 13 residues. V lost 6 bases and J 2 bases, leaving 9 bases between the germline ends. Germline V lookup: CDR1 MNHEY, CDR2 SVGAGI. In DNA form, the CDR3 reads TGTGCCAGCAGAAGGGGAAACACAGATACGCAGTATTTT. Protein sequence: CASRRGNTDTQYF.

The rearrangement links TRBV12-5 to TRBJ2-3; D is ambiguous. CDR1 LGHNT and CDR2 FRNRAP come from the germline V gene. V was clipped by 3 bases and J by 1 base, with 8 bases between them. The CDR3 is 14 amino acids. CDR3 in amino acids: CASGLGTRTDTQYF. CDR3 sequence (DNA): TGTGCTAGTGGTTTAGGCACACGCACAGATACGCAGTATTTT.

V and J are TRBV27 and TRBJ2-5; 12 nucleotides align to TRBD2. The CDR3 is 15 amino acids. Germline values: CDR1 MNHEY, CDR2 SMNVEV (reference sequence). Unmatched junction bases numbered 8, after V lost 7 bases and J lost 5 bases. CDR3 region: CASIPGLAGGETQYF. CDR3 DNA: TGTGCCAGCATCCCGGGACTAGCGGGCGGGGAGACCCAGTACTTC.

The V call is TRBV2, the J call TRBJ2-7; D unclear. Germline V gives CDR1 SNHLY, CDR2 FYNNEI. Trimming took off 4 bases at V and 3 bases at J, with 10 bases between the two ends. The length of the CDR3 is 13 residues. The CDR3 DNA is TGTGCCAGCAGTGGGCAGGTCCTCTACGAGCAGTACGTC. Translated: CASSGQVLYEQYV.

This clone was observed once. The chain has TRBV19 and TRBJ2-5; maybe TRBD1 (5 bases). The CDR3 spans 19 residues. Germline CDR1 is LNHDA and CDR2 is SQIVND (reference sequence). V lost 8 bases to trimming and J lost 0 bases, with 28 bases between them. For the CDR3, the DNA is TGTGCCAGTGCCGCGCAGGGTTCCGGGCTGTATAGGTACCAAGAGACCCAGTACTTC. The encoded protein is CASAAQGSGLYRYQETQYF.

V is TRBV2 and J is TRBJ2-7; D gene ambiguous. In germline, CDR1 is SNHLY, CDR2 FYNNEI. Trimming stripped 7 bases from V and 1 base from J, with 11 bases between. The CDR3 has 13 amino acids. CDR3: CASNWQVSYEQYF. The CDR3 DNA is TGTGCCAGCAATTGGCAGGTATCCTACGAGCAGTACTTC.

The V and J genes are TRBV7-3 and TRBJ2-1, with D tentatively TRBD2 (5 bases). Germline V gene sequence: CDR1 SGHTA, CDR2 FQGTGA. Trimming stripped 5 bases from V and 10 bases from J, with 18 bases between. This CDR3 is 14 amino acids long. The CDR3 DNA reads TGTGCCAGCAGCGCACAATCGAGCGGTTGGGAGCAGTTCTTC. Its translation: CASSAQSSGWEQFF.

The J gene is TRBJ2-3, the V gene TRBV9, with D perhaps TRBD1 (5 bases). The germline V and J ends were trimmed by 1 base and 2 bases, with 11 bases remaining between them. The CDR3 sequence is 15 residues long. Germline CDR1 and CDR2: SGDLS and YYNGEE. CDR3 sequence: CASSVRSRDTDTQYF. The CDR3 coding sequence is TGTGCCAGCAGCGTACGGTCCAGGGACACAGATACGCAGTATTTT.